This T cell receptor (beta chain) stems from a study of regulatory T cells in long-lasting Graves disease. Construction of TCR beta libraries relied on iRepertoire HTBI primers and on Arm-PCR targeting CDR3 regions. TCRdb re-called the multiplex PCR reads with MiXCR, one entry per CDR3 protein. The sample holds over 300,000 distinct CDR3 sequences, 15% to 20% seen once. This clonotype was observed at least ten times. This sample's time point: persistent/refractory GD, antithyroid drugs over 5 years with positive TRAb. After RNA was extracted from PBMCs, the TCR library was made from it. CDR1 and CDR2 (germline): LGHDT, YNNKEL (reference sequence). This CDR3 region has 15 residues. The ends lost 1 base at V and 4 bases at J; junction bases unmatched: 6.

This receptor was taken from a female donor with Graves disease. The chain carries TRBV3-1 and TRBJ1-1; 7 nucleotides line up with TRBD1. The starting material was peripheral blood mononuclear cells (PBMCs), obtained when the disease was refractory, from a patient treated with antithyroid drugs. CDR3 in amino acids: CASSQGGTVSTEAFF. The CDR3 nucleotides read TGTGCCAGCAGCCAAGGCGGGACAGTGAGCACTGAAGCTTTCTTT.